This TCR beta chain comes out of a study of blood T cells in healthy people across ages. The CDR3 length is 15 residues. Germline V gene data show CDR1 as MDHEN and CDR2 as SYDVKM. The ends were cut back, 3 bases at V and 1 base at J, with 11 bases in the middle. A second PCR of 7 to 11 cycles used a sample-barcoded 5' primer and a J-beta primer mix. One entry per CDR3 protein, called by TCRdb with MiXCR from the 5' RACE reads. The sample includes hundreds of thousands of distinct CDR3 sequences, under 25% seen only once; the top ten take 3.6%. This clonotype was seen a few times. The V gene is TRBV28, the J gene TRBJ2-3; D is possibly TRBD1 (5 bases). The specimen sequenced was blood. This sequence was found in a man aged 65 to 79 in good health. CDR3 in amino acids: CASSFRGQGTDTQYF. DNA of the CDR3: TGTGCCAGCAGTTTCCGCGGACAAGGCACAGATACGCAGTATTTT. Full variable domain (rest looked up from reference TRBV28 and TRBJ2-3): DVKVTQSSRYLVKRTGEKVFLECVQDMDHENMFWYRQDPGLGLRLIYFSYDVKMKEKGDIPEGYSVSREKKERFSLILESASTNQTSMYLCASSFRGQGTDTQYFGPGTRLTVL.